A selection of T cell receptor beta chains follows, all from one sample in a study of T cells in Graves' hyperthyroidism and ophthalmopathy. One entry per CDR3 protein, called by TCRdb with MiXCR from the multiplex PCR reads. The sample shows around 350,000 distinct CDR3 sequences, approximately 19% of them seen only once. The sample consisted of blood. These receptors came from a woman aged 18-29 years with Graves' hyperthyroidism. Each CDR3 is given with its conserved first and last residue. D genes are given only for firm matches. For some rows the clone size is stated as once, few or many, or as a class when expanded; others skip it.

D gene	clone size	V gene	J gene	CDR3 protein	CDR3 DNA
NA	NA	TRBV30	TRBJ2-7	CAWSVRSGLYEQYF	TGTGCCTGGAGCGTTAGATCGGGGCTCTACGAGCAGTACTTC
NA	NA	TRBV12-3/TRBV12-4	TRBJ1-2	CASSLRIGQFNGYTF	TGTGCCAGCAGTTTAAGGATTGGACAGTTCAATGGCTACACCTTC
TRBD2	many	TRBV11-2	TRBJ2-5	CASSPGLAGGQETQYF	TGTGCCAGCAGCCCTGGACTAGCGGGGGGCCAAGAGACCCAGTACTTC
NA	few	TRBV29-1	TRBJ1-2	CSVEQGFSNYGYTF	TGCAGCGTTGAACAGGGATTCTCTAACTATGGCTACACCTTC
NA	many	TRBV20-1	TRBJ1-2	CSALDAAYGYTF	TGCAGTGCTCTGGACGCTGCCTATGGCTACACCTTC
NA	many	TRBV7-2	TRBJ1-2	CASSLAGTAAGYTF	TGTGCCAGCAGCTTAGCCGGGACGGCGGCGGGCTACACCTTC
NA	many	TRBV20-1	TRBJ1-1	CSAYKGGGGTEAFF	TGCAGTGCTTATAAGGGGGGAGGGGGCACTGAAGCTTTCTTT
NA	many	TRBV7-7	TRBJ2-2	CASSLGTGSATGELFF	TGTGCTAGCAGCTTAGGTACAGGGTCAGCAACCGGGGAGCTGTTTTTT
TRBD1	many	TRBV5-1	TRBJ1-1	CASSLTGLNTEAFF	TGTGCCAGCAGCTTGACAGGGCTGAACACTGAAGCTTTCTTT
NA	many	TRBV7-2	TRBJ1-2	CASSRRKGHGYTF	TGTGCCAGCAGCCGTAGAAAGGGCCATGGCTACACCTTC
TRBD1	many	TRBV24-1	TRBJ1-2	CATSDPGQGSYYGYTF	TGTGCCACCAGTGACCCGGGACAGGGATCTTACTATGGCTACACCTTC
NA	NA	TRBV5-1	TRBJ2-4	CASSQPYRGLAKNIQYF	TGCGCCAGCAGCCAGCCTTACAGGGGACTAGCCAAAAACATTCAGTACTTC
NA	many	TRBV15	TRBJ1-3	CATSQRYSGNTIYF	TGTGCCACCAGCCAGAGATACTCTGGAAACACCATATATTTT
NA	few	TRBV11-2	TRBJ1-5	CASSAGTWYSNQPQHF	TGTGCCAGCAGCGCCGGGACATGGTATAGCAATCAGCCCCAGCATTTT
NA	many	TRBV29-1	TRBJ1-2	CSVSDNYGYTF	TGCAGCGTTAGTGATAACTATGGCTACACCTTC
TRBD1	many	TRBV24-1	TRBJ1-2	CATSGLPGQTYGYTF	TGTGCCACCAGTGGCCTACCGGGACAGACCTATGGCTACACCTTC
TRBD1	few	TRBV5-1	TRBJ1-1	CASSLTGGPEAFF	TGCGCCAGCAGCCTTACAGGGGGACCTGAAGCTTTCTTT
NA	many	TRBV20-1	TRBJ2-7	CSASSPRRGSYEQYF	TGCAGTGCTAGTTCCCCGCGGAGGGGATCCTACGAGCAGTACTTC
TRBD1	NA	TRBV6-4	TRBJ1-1	CASSDEQGGRRKTEAFF	TGTGCCAGCAGTGACGAACAGGGGGGAAGAAGAAAGACTGAAGCTTTCTTT
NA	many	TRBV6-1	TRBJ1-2	CASRDPNRVYGYTF	TGTGCCAGCAGAGACCCTAACAGGGTGTATGGCTACACCTTC
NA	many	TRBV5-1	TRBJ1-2	CASSVKAGDYGYTF	TGCGCCAGCAGCGTCAAGGCAGGGGACTATGGCTACACCTTC
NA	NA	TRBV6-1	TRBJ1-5	CASRESGNWNQPQHF	TGTGCCAGCAGGGAATCGGGTAATTGGAATCAGCCCCAACATTTT
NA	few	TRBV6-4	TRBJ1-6	CASRPNGGRSPLHF	TGTGCCAGCAGACCCAACGGAGGGCGTTCACCCCTCCACTTT
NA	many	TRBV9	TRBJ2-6	CASSVDSSGANVLTF	TGTGCCAGCAGCGTGGACAGCTCTGGGGCCAACGTCCTGACTTTC
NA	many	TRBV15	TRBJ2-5	CATSRDRQGGLETQYF	TGTGCCACCAGCAGAGATCGACAGGGAGGACTGGAGACCCAGTACTTC
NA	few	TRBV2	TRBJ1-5	CASTGDGQPQHF	TGTGCCAGCACTGGGGATGGTCAGCCCCAGCATTTT
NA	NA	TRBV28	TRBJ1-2	CASSLQGESGYTF	TGTGCCAGCAGTTTGCAGGGTGAGAGTGGCTACACCTTC
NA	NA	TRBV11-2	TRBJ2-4	CATGRSSQNIQYF	TGTGCCACCGGCAGGTCGTCCCAAAACATTCAGTACTTC
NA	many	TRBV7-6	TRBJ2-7	CASSSHGPYSYEQYF	TGTGCCAGCAGCTCACATGGCCCCTACTCCTACGAGCAGTACTTC
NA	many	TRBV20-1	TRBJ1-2	CSGGDVYGYTF	TGCAGCGGAGGGGATGTCTATGGCTACACCTTC
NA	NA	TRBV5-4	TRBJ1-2	CASNSAGATYGYTF	TGTGCCAGCAATTCGGCAGGGGCCACCTATGGCTACACCTTC
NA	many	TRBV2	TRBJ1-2	CASSEGAGPYGYTF	TGTGCCAGCAGTGAAGGTGCGGGGCCCTATGGCTACACCTTC
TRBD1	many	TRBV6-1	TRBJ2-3	CATRDRNTDTQYF	TGTGCCACCCGGGACAGGAACACAGATACGCAGTATTTT